A single sample gave rise to the 4 T cell receptor beta chains below, sequenced in a study of T cells after yellow fever vaccination. In TCRdb, the 5' RACE reads were re-called with MiXCR into one record per CDR3 protein. The table has some 670,000 distinct CDR3 sequences, roughly an eighth seen once. The source material was PBMCs, sampled on the day of the yellow fever booster vaccination. Source of these receptors: a man aged 30 to 39 who received the YFV17D yellow fever vaccine.

The chain joins TRBV7-9 to TRBJ2-1; no clear D gene. V was pared by 3 bases and J by 9 bases, with 6 bases between. The CDR3 has 11 residues. From germline, CDR1 is SEHNR and CDR2 FQNEAQ (reference sequence). Here the CDR3 DNA reads TGTGCCAGCAGCTTTGGTCCTGAGCAGTTCTTC. It encodes CASSFGPEQFF.

Note on this clonotype: One end of the junction fails to match germline, which may point to a read error. The CDR3 nucleotides read TGCAGTGCTAGAGATAGGGCGCAGGCCCTCTTC. This sequence encodes CSARDRAQALF. This chain connects TRBV20-1 to TRBJ2-7; D call uncertain. Germline V gene sequence: CDR1 DFQATT, CDR2 SNEGSKA (reference sequence). The CDR3 is 11 residues long.

Here the CDR3 DNA reads TGTGCCAGCTCAGCGTTGACAGGGCCCAACACTGAAGCTTTCTTT. Its translation: CASSALTGPNTEAFF. This chain joins TRBV18 and TRBJ1-1; TRBD1 aligns across 7 bases. The V gene end was trimmed by 5 bases and the J gene end by 2 bases; junction bases not matched to a gene: 8. The germline V gene encodes CDR1 KGHSH and CDR2 LQKENI. There are 15 residues in the CDR3.

The chain has TRBV27 and TRBJ1-3, with 7 bases fitting TRBD1. The CDR3 loop spans 15 amino acids. V lost 6 bases to trimming and J lost 0 bases; unmatched junction nucleotides: 5. CDR1 MNHEY and CDR2 SMNVEV come from the germline V gene (reference sequence). The CDR3 nucleotides read TGTGCCAGCAGGGCAGGGGGGCCCTCTGGAAACACCATATATTTT. Protein product: CASRAGGPSGNTIYF.